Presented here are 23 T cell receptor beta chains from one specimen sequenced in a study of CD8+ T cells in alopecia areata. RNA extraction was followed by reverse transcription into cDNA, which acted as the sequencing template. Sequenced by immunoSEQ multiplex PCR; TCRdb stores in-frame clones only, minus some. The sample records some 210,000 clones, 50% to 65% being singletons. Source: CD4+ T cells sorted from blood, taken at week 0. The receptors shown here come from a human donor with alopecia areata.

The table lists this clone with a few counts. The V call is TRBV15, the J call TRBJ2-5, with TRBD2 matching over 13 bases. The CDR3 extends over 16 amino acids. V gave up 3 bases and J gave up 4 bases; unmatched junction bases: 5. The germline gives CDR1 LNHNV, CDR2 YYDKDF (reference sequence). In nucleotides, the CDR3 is TGTGCCACCAGCAGTGGGACTAGCGGGATTGTAGAGACCCAGTACTTC. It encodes CATSSGTSGIVETQYF.

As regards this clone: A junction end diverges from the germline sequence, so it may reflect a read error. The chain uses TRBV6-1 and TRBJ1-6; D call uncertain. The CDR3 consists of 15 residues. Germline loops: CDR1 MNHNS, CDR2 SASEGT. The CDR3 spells CASREGSSYNSPLHF. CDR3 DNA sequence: TGTGCCAGCAGAGAAGGGAGCTCCTATAATTCACCCCTCCACTTT.

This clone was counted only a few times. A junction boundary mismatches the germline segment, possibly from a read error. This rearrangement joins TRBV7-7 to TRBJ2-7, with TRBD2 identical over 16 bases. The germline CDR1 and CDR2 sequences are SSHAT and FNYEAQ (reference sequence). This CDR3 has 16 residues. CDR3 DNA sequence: TGTGCTAGCAGCCCCGGAGGGACTAGCGGGAGGGGCGAGCAGTACTTC. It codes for CASSPGGTSGRGEQYF.

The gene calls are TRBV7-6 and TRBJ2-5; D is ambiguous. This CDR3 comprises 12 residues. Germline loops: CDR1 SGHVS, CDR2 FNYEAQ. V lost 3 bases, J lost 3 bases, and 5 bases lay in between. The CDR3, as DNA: TGTGCCAGCAGCTTGGGTAAAGAGACCCAGTACTTC. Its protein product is CASSLGKETQYF.

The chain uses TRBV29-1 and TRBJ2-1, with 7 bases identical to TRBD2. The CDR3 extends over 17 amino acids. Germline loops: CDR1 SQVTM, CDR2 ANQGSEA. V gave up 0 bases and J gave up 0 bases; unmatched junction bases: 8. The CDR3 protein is CSVEDGRAPSSYNEQFF. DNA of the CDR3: TGCAGCGTTGAAGATGGGAGGGCGCCGAGCTCCTACAATGAGCAGTTCTTC.

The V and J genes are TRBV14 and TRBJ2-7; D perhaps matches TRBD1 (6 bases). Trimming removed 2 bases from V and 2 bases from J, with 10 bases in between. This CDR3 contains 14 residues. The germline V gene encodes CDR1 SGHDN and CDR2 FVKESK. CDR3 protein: CASSQLTGPYEQYF. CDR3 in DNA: TGTGCCAGCAGCCAACTTACAGGGCCCTACGAGCAGTACTTC. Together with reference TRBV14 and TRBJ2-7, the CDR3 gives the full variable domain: EAGVTQFPSHSVIEKGQTVTLRCDPISGHDNLYWYRRVMGKEIKFLLHFVKESKQDESGMPNNRFLAERTGGTYSTLKVQPAELEDSGVYFCASSQLTGPYEQYFGPGTRLTVT.

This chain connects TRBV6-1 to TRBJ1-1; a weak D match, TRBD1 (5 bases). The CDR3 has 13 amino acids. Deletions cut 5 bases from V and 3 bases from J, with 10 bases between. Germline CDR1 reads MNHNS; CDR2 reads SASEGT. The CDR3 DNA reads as TGTGCCAGCAGTTCACAGGTTTACACTGAAGCTTTCTTT. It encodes CASSSQVYTEAFF.

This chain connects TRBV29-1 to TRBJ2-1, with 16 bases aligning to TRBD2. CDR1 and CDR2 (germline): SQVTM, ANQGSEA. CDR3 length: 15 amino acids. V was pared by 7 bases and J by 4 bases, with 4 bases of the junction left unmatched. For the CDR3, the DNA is TGCAGCGGCGGGACTAGCGGGAGGGTATACAATGAGCAGTTCTTC. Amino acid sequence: CSGGTSGRVYNEQFF.

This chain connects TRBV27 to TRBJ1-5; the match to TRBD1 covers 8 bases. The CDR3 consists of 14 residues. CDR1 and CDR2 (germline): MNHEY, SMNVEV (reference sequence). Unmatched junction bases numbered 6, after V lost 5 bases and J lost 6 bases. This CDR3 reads CASSLTQGAQPQHF. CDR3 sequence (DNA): TGTGCCAGCAGTCTGACTCAGGGGGCTCAGCCCCAGCATTTT.

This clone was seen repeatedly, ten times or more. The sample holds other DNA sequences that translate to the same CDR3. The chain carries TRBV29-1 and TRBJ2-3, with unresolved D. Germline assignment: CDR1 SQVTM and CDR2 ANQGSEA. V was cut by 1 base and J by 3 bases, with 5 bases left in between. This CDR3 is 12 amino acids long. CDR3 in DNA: TGCAGCGTTGAAGGTCTAACAGATACGCAGTATTTT. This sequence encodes CSVEGLTDTQYF.

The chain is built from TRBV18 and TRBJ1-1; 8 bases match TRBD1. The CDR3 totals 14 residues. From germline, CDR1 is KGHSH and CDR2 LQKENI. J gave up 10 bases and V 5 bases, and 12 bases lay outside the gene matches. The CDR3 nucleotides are TGTGCCAGCTCATCCTCGGACAGGGTTGGGATAGCTTTCTTT. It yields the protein CASSSSDRVGIAFF.

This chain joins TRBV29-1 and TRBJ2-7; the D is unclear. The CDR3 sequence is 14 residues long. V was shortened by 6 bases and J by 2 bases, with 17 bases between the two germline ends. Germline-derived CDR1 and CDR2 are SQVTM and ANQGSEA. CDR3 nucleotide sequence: TGCAGCGTCCGCCCCCGGCAGGCAACCTACGAGCAGTACTTC. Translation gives CSVRPRQATYEQYF.

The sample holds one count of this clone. CDR3 protein: CASSDGTGGRYEQYF. The CDR3 coding sequence is TGTGCCAGCAGCGATGGGACAGGGGGCAGGTACGAGCAGTACTTC. The rearrangement joins TRBV9 to TRBJ2-7, with 12 bases fitting TRBD1. CDR1 and CDR2 (germline): SGDLS, YYNGEE. V lost 3 bases and J lost 4; bases outside the gene matches: 5. The CDR3 extends over 15 amino acids.

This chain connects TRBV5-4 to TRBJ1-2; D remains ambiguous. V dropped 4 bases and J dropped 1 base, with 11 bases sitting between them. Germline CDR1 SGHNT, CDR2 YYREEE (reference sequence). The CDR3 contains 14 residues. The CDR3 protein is CASSEKTSNYGYTF. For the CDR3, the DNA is TGTGCCAGCAGCGAGAAGACAAGTAACTATGGCTACACCTTC. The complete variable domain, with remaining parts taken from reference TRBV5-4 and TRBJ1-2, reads ETGVTQSPTHLIKTRGQQVTLRCSSQSGHNTVSWYQQALGQGPQFIFQYYREEENGRGNFPPRFSGLQFPNYSSELNVNALELDDSALYLCASSEKTSNYGYTFGSGTRLTVV.

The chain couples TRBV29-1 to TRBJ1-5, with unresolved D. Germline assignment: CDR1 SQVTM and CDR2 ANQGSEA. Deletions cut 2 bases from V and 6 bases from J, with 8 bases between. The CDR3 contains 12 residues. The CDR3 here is CSVESRAQPQHF. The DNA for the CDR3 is TGCAGCGTTGAAAGTAGGGCTCAGCCCCAGCATTTT. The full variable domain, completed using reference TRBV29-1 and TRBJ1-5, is SAVISQKPSRDICQRGTSLTIQCQVDSQVTMMFWYRQQPGQSLTLIATANQGSEATYESGFVIDKFPISRPNLTFSTLTVSNMSPEDSSIYLCSVESRAQPQHFGDGTRLSIL.

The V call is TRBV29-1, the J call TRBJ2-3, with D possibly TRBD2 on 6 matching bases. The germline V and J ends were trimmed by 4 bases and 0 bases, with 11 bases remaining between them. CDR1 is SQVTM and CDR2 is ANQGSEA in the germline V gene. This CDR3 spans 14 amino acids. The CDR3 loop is CSVVRGGSTDTQYF. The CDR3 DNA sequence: TGCAGCGTTGTGCGGGGAGGAAGCACAGATACGCAGTATTTT.

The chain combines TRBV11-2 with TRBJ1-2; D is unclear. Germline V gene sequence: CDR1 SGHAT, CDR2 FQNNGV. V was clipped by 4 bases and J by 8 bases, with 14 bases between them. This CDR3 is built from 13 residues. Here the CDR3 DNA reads TGTGCCAGCAGCTCCATGAGGGAATGGGGCTACACCTTC. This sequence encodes CASSSMREWGYTF.

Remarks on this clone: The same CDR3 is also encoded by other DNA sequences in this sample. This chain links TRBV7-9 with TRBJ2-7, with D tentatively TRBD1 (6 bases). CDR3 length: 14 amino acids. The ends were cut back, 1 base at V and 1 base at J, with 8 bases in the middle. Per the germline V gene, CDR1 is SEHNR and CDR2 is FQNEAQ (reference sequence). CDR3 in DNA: TGTGCCAGCAGCTTAGGGACAGATTCCTACGAGCAGTACTTC. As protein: CASSLGTDSYEQYF. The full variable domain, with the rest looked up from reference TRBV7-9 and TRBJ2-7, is DTGVSQNPRHKITKRGQNVTFRCDPISEHNRLYWYRQTLGQGPEFLTYFQNEAQLEKSRLLSDRFSAERPKGSFSTLEIQRTEQGDSAMYLCASSLGTDSYEQYFGPGTRLTVT.

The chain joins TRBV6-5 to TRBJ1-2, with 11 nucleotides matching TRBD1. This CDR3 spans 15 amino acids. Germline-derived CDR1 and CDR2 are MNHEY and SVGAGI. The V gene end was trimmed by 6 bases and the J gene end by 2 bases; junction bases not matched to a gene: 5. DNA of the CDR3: TGTGCCAGCAGACCGGGACAGGGGGGGAACTATGGCTACACCTTC. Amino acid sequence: CASRPGQGGNYGYTF.

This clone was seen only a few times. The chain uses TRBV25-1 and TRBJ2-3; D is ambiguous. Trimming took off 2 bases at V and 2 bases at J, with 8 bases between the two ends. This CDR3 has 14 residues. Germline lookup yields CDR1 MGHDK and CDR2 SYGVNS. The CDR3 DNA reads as TGTGCCAGCAGTGAAGAGGTAAACACAGATACGCAGTATTTT. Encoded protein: CASSEEVNTDTQYF. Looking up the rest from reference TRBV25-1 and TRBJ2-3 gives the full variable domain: EADIYQTPRYLVIGTGKKITLECSQTMGHDKMYWYQQDPGMELHLIHYSYGVNSTEKGDLSSESTVSRIRTEHFPLTLESARPSHTSQYLCASSEEVNTDTQYFGPGTRLTVL.

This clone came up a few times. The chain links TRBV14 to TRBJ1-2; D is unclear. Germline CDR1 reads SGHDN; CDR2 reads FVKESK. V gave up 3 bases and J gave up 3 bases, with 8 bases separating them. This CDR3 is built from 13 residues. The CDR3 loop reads CASSQESDYGYTF. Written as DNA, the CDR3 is TGTGCCAGCAGCCAGGAGTCAGACTATGGCTACACCTTC.

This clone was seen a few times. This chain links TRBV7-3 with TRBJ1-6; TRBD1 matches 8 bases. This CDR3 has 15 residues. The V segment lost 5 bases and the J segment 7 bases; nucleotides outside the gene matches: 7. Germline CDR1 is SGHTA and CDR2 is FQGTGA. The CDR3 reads CASSQRTGNNSPLHF. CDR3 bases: TGTGCCAGCAGCCAGAGGACAGGGAACAATTCACCCCTCCACTTT.

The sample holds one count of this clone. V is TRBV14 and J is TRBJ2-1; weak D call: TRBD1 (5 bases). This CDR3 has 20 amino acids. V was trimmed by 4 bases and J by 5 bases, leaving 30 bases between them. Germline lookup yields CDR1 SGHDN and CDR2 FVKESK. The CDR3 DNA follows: TGTGCCAGCAGCCGCCTAGGCGTAAGGGGATCCCACCCCGCGGACAATGAGCAGTTCTTC. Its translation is CASSRLGVRGSHPADNEQFF. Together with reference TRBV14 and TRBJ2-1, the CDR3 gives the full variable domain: EAGVTQFPSHSVIEKGQTVTLRCDPISGHDNLYWYRRVMGKEIKFLLHFVKESKQDESGMPNNRFLAERTGGTYSTLKVQPAELEDSGVYFCASSRLGVRGSHPADNEQFFGPGTRLTVL.